This paragraph reports one T cell receptor beta chain. This clone has a single count. Its antigen is currently not known. No much larger clone is present one base from it, and per-base qualities are unavailable. Measured from the cysteine to the phenylalanine, the CDR3 is 16 residues long. Of all the DNA, just the CDR3 is kept, 48 bases in frame from base 1. Trimming takes 4 bases off V and 0 bases off J; junction bases not matched to a gene: 6. According to the germline V gene, CDR1 reads LGHNA and CDR2 reads YSLEER. Collaborating institutions collected whole blood in K2EDTA tubes following their own protocols. For TCRbeta analysis, collaborator samples were shipped as frozen whole blood, as isolated PBMCs, or as DNA extracted from either sample type. The source of the sample is a study of blood T cell repertoires in COVID-19 (dated by TCRdb to 2019 to 2021). Regarding the complete study: Collaborator samples came from the United States, Italy and Spain and covered acute and convalescent phases of COVID-19. The material from the prospective study consisted of cDNA or gDNA derived from T cells, B-cell-depleted T cells, or PBMCs. Subjects who had been exposed to COVID-19, were actively infected with it, or had recovered from it provided the deeply sampled blood TCRbeta repertoires that made up the dataset. The repertoires were released in a freely available public database intended as a resource for research on the immune response to SARS-CoV-2. The samples were drawn from two sources: the first 160 participants of the ongoing ImmuneRACE study, and over 1,000 subjects contributed by 6 global collaborators. A de-identified subject ID, COVID-19 status, age in years and sex were almost always included in the sample metadata. Where available, HLA class I and class II types were obtained from metadata supplied by the sample provider rather than from assay-based typing. The study at large found these results: The quantity of clinical and demographic metadata differed by source and by participant and was supplied without curation.

TCRbeta CDR3 regions were amplified from genomic DNA by means of the immunoSEQ Assay, a bias-controlled multiplex PCR. Processing in the source paper ran as follows. Nucleated cell counts per sample were estimated from amplification of reference gene primers within the assay. Sequence reads were collapsed and filtered to measure the absolute abundance of every unique TCRbeta CDR3 rearrangement. For each sample, productive Simpson clonality was calculated by taking the square root of Simpson's diversity index across productive rearrangements. TCRdb provides this immuneACCESS table in a form limited to in-frame rearrangements. Some clones are lacking; in checked studies, under half of them reflect an unresolved V gene, and why the rest are absent is not known. V, J and clone size are taken as reported in that table, and D and trimming were inferred from the DNA itself. The sample yields 90,000 or so clones; approximately 86% were counted once. The top ten hold roughly 6.5% of the sample.

The TCR comes from a man aged 60-69 years with acute or convalescent COVID-19. The material sequenced was peripheral blood. Recombination joined TRBV4-3 with TRBJ1-1, with 9 central nucleotides matching TRBD1. The CDR3 is CASSRSTGGMNTEAFF. The DNA is TGCGCCAGCAGCCGATCGACAGGGGGGATGAACACTGAAGCTTTCTTT.